These 21 T cell receptor beta chains came from one sample sequenced in a study of T-cell memory formation after mild COVID-19. Each CDR3 protein is one row after TCRdb ran MiXCR on the 5' RACE reads. Among about 360,000 distinct CDR3 sequences, 13% to 15% were seen once, and the ten largest hold 22%. The sample was PBMCs or a T cell subset sorted from them (not recorded which). The receptors were gathered from a man younger than 30 who had mild COVID-19 (a few samples of this study predate the infection). Cell type and time point are not known.

V and J are TRBV7-2 and TRBJ2-3; the match to TRBD2 covers 9 bases. Germline V lookup: CDR1 SGHTA, CDR2 FQGNSA. Germline trimming cut 5 bases from V and 2 bases from J; bases unmatched to any gene: 5. This CDR3 is 15 amino acids long. The CDR3 DNA reads TGTGCCAGCAGCCTCCGCGGGGGGGACACAGATACGCAGTATTTT. Translating gives CASSLRGGDTDTQYF.

V and J are TRBV4-2 and TRBJ1-5; tentatively, D is TRBD1 (5 bases). Germline V lookup: CDR1 LGHNA, CDR2 YNFKEQ. The V gene lost 0 bases and the J gene lost 3 bases, with 9 bases spanning the gap. There are 15 residues in the CDR3. The CDR3 is CASSQELGVNQPQHF. CDR3 coding DNA: TGTGCCAGCAGCCAAGAGTTGGGGGTCAATCAGCCCCAGCATTTT.

Many counts were recorded for this clonotype. The rearrangement links TRBV7-2 to TRBJ1-2; D gene uncertain. V gave up 1 base and J gave up 0 bases, with 6 bases separating them. This CDR3 is built from 14 residues. The germline CDR1 and CDR2 sequences are SGHTA and FQGNSA. CDR3 sequence: CASSLGGANYGYTF. DNA for the CDR3: TGTGCCAGCAGCTTAGGTGGGGCTAACTATGGCTACACCTTC.

This clonotype was counted only a few times. The rearrangement uses TRBV7-2 and TRBJ1-4, with 8 bases matching TRBD1. The CDR3 spans 13 residues. Germline assignment: CDR1 SGHTA and CDR2 FQGNSA. Trimming removed 10 bases from V and 6 bases from J; junction bases left unmatched: 7. The CDR3, as DNA: TGTGCCACAGGACAGGGTAGATATGAAAAACTGTTTTTT. Translation gives CATGQGRYEKLFF.

The CDR3: CASHGGLGQETQYF. The CDR3 region has the DNA TGCGCCAGCCACGGGGGGCTAGGCCAAGAGACCCAGTACTTC. The chain recombines TRBV23-1 with TRBJ2-5; D is possibly TRBD2 (7 bases). TRBV23-1 is reported as an ORF; its role is uncertain. The CDR3 has 14 amino acids. Trimming pared 8 bases from V and 1 base from J, leaving 14 bases between.

This clonotype was recorded many times. The V gene is TRBV5-1, the J gene TRBJ2-3; 9 nucleotides match TRBD2. Germline V gene data show CDR1 as SGHRS and CDR2 as YFSETQ. The CDR3 is 15 amino acids. With 1 base clipped from V and 1 base from J, the junction kept 1 base outside the gene matches. CDR3 sequence reads: CASSLRTSGTDTQYF. CDR3 nucleotides: TGCGCCAGCAGCTTGCGGACTAGCGGCACAGATACGCAGTATTTT.

This clonotype has only a few counts. The chain joins TRBV7-2 to TRBJ1-1; D is uncertain. Trimming took off 5 bases at V and 4 bases at J, with 17 bases between the two ends. This CDR3 contains 15 residues. Germline V gene lookup returns CDR1 SGHTA and CDR2 FQGNSA. The CDR3 DNA sequence: TGTGCCAGCAGCCAAGATGGCAGGTTTGTCACTGAAGCTTTCTTT. It is translated as CASSQDGRFVTEAFF. Drawing the rest from reference TRBV7-2 and TRBJ1-1, the complete variable domain is GAGVSQSPSNKVTEKGKDVELRCDPISGHTALYWYRQSLGQGLEFLIYFQGNSAPDKSGLPSDRFSAERTGGSVSTLTIQRTQQEDSAVYLCASSQDGRFVTEAFFGQGTRLTVV.

The J gene is TRBJ2-7, the V gene TRBV20-1, with a tentative D call TRBD1 (6 bases). The germline V and J ends were trimmed by 4 bases and 3 bases, with 13 bases remaining between them. This CDR3 contains 13 residues. Germline CDR1 is DFQATT and CDR2 is SNEGSKA (reference sequence). CDR3 sequence: CSAMSGVYYEQYF. In nucleotides, the CDR3 is TGCAGTGCTATGTCAGGGGTTTACTACGAGCAGTACTTC.

CDR3 sequence (DNA): TGCAGTGCTACCCTCCGGGACAGGGTATACACCGGGGAGCTGTTTTTT. As protein: CSATLRDRVYTGELFF. V is TRBV20-1 and J is TRBJ2-2; TRBD1 agrees at 9 bases. CDR1 and CDR2 (germline): DFQATT, SNEGSKA (reference sequence). V lost 4 bases and J lost 3; bases outside the gene matches: 9. The CDR3 is 16 residues long.

This clonotype was seen a few times. The junction departs from the called germline gene at one end, perhaps through a read error. V gene TRBV7-2 combines with J gene TRBJ2-4, with TRBD1 identical over 8 bases. This CDR3 spans 15 amino acids. Germline V gene sequence: CDR1 SGHTA, CDR2 FQGNSA. The CDR3 loop is CASSLSGTGKTIQYF. The CDR3 DNA is TGTGCCAGCAGCTTATCGGGGACAGGAAAAACCATTCAGTACTTC.

The chain employs TRBV7-9 and TRBJ2-5; D gene ambiguous. The V end lost 5 bases, the J end lost 5 bases, and 15 bases lay between the germline ends. CDR1 SEHNR and CDR2 FQNEAQ come from the germline V gene (reference sequence). CDR3 length equals 14 residues. In nucleotides, the CDR3 is TGTGCCAGCAGCCCTAGGACGGTGGGGGAGACCCAGTACTTC. It specifies CASSPRTVGETQYF.

This clonotype was seen only a few times. The chain is built from TRBV4-3 and TRBJ1-2, with D unresolved. CDR1 is LGHNA, CDR2 YSLEER, per germline. Trimming removed 1 base from V and 2 bases from J, with 8 bases in between. The CDR3 consists of 14 residues. The CDR3 loop reads CASSQVGVNYGYTF. The CDR3 bases are TGCGCCAGCAGCCAAGTTGGAGTAAACTATGGCTACACCTTC.

The rearrangement joins TRBV5-1 to TRBJ2-7; TRBD1 agrees at 8 bases. This CDR3 has 14 amino acids. Trimming removed 3 bases from V and 2 bases from J; junction bases left unmatched: 4. Per the germline V gene, CDR1 is SGHRS and CDR2 is YFSETQ. CDR3 sequence (DNA): TGCGCCAGCAGCTCTACGACAGGGGCCTACGAGCAGTACGTC. It yields the protein CASSSTTGAYEQYV.

This clonotype was found a few times. This rearrangement joins TRBV12-3 or TRBV12-4 to TRBJ2-7, with D tentatively TRBD2 (6 bases). CDR3 length: 13 residues. Trimming removed 3 bases from V and 5 bases from J, with 11 bases in between. CDR3 sequence: CASSFTSFNEQYF. The CDR3, as DNA: TGTGCCAGCAGTTTCACTAGCTTCAACGAGCAGTACTTC.

In this sample, this clonotype turned up a few times. V and J are TRBV11-2 and TRBJ2-6; D is tentatively TRBD1 or TRBD2 (5 bases each). Trimming took off 5 bases at V and 2 bases at J, with 10 bases between the two ends. Germline CDR1 and CDR2: SGHAT and FQNNGV. The CDR3 loop spans 15 amino acids. The DNA for the CDR3 is TGTGCCAGCAGCCCGAGGGGAACTGGGGCCAACGTCCTGACTTTC. It encodes CASSPRGTGANVLTF.

CDR3 DNA: TGTGCCAGCAGCTTACTTGGACTAGACGGGACCCAGTACTTC. As protein: CASSLLGLDGTQYF. The chain carries TRBV11-2 and TRBJ2-5; TRBD2 agrees at 7 bases. J gave up 7 bases and V 2 bases, and 7 bases lay outside the gene matches. The CDR3 consists of 14 residues. The germline CDR1 and CDR2 sequences are SGHAT and FQNNGV.

At least ten counts were recorded for this clonotype. The V and J genes are TRBV20-1 and TRBJ2-1; 10 bases match TRBD2. Per the germline V gene, CDR1 is DFQATT and CDR2 is SNEGSKA (reference sequence). V lost 1 base to trimming and J lost 1 base; unmatched junction nucleotides: 4. The CDR3 runs 16 residues. The CDR3 here is CSARAFSGGSYNEQFF. CDR3 in DNA: TGCAGTGCTAGAGCTTTTAGCGGGGGGTCCTACAATGAGCAGTTCTTC.

Many counts were recorded for this clonotype. The chain combines TRBV9 with TRBJ1-2; 8 bases agree with TRBD1. CDR3 size: 13 residues. Germline CDR1 is SGDLS and CDR2 is YYNGEE. The V gene end was trimmed by 4 bases and the J gene end by 6 bases; junction bases not matched to a gene: 5. The CDR3 region is CASSLTGGNGYTF. The CDR3 DNA reads TGTGCCAGCAGCCTAACAGGGGGGAATGGCTACACCTTC.

The CDR3: CASGLAGDYEQYV. In DNA form, the CDR3 reads TGTGCCAGCGGACTAGCGGGCGACTACGAGCAGTACGTC. The rearrangement uses TRBV6-2 or TRBV6-3 and TRBJ2-7; 11 nucleotides match TRBD2. This CDR3 contains 13 residues. In germline, CDR1 is MNHEY, CDR2 SVGEGT. The J segment lost 3 bases and the V segment lost 8 bases, leaving 3 bases of the junction unmatched.

This clonotype appeared a few times. The chain employs TRBV5-1 and TRBJ2-5; D possibly uses TRBD1 or TRBD2 (5 bases each). The V gene's germline CDR1 is SGHRS and CDR2 YFSETQ. The CDR3 totals 16 residues. The V end lost 4 bases, the J end lost 3 bases, and 19 bases lay between the germline ends. The CDR3 sequence is CASSLQPSGAEETQYF. The DNA for the CDR3 is TGCGCCAGCAGCCTACAGCCCTCCGGGGCGGAAGAGACCCAGTACTTC.

A few counts support this clonotype. V is TRBV7-2 and J is TRBJ2-1, with TRBD2 identical over 8 bases. CDR1 SGHTA and CDR2 FQGNSA come from the germline V gene. V lost 3 bases, J lost 4 bases, and 5 bases stayed unmatched. The CDR3 contains 15 residues. The CDR3 region is CASSFRLAGYNEQFF. The CDR3, as DNA: TGTGCCAGCAGCTTTCGGCTAGCGGGTTACAATGAGCAGTTCTTC.